This T cell receptor beta chain was captured by sequencing in a study of control samples from healthy donors and cancer patients. V lost 8 bases and J 2 bases, leaving 15 bases between the germline ends. From germline, CDR1 is SEHNR and CDR2 FQNEAQ (reference sequence). This CDR3 is built from 14 residues. The data were produced by immunoSEQ multiplex PCR, yet TCRdb's version contains in-frame clones alone and is incomplete. The sample lists around 100,000 clones, around nine tenths occurring once. J is TRBJ2-5 and V is TRBV7-9; D call uncertain. This receptor was identified in a woman aged 18-29 years in good health. Sequencing input: blood. The CDR3 spells CASARTGFQETQYF. CDR3 coding DNA: TGTGCCAGCGCCCGCACCGGGTTTCAAGAGACCCAGTACTTC.